Listed here are 28 T cell receptor beta chains from one sample, sequenced in a study of vaccination and CD4 T cells after COVID-19. TCRdb passed the PCR reads through MiXCR, listing each CDR3 protein once. This sample has about 15,000 distinct CDR3 sequences, with less than 75% found just once. Sample: CD4+ T cells from blood, taken after SARS-CoV-2 vaccination. These TCRs come from a human donor who had recovered from COVID-19.

The rearrangement uses TRBV15 and TRBJ1-1; D is undetermined. V shed 0 bases and J shed 0 bases, with 5 bases lying between them. The CDR3 is made up of 14 amino acids. The germline V gene encodes CDR1 LNHNV and CDR2 YYDKDF (reference sequence). CDR3 DNA sequence: TGTGCCACCAGCAGAGATCGGGTGAACACTGAAGCTTTCTTT. Translation: CATSRDRVNTEAFF. Using reference TRBV15 and TRBJ1-1 for the parts outside the CDR3, the full variable domain is DAMVIQNPRYQVTQFGKPVTLSCSQTLNHNVMYWYQQKSSQAPKLLFHYYDKDFNNEADTPDNFQSRRPNTSFCFLDIRSPGLGDTAMYLCATSRDRVNTEAFFGQGTRLTVV.

V and J are TRBV12-3 or TRBV12-4 and TRBJ2-7; D is ambiguous. The V and J ends lost 5 bases and 4 bases respectively, with 9 bases between them. The CDR3 is 12 amino acids. The CDR3 sequence: CASSTSRYEQYF. The CDR3 region has the DNA TGTGCCAGCAGTACATCTCGGTACGAGCAGTACTTC.

The V gene is TRBV7-8, the J gene TRBJ1-2; 8 bases match TRBD1. J gave up 3 bases and V 2 bases, and 2 bases lay outside the gene matches. The CDR3 loop spans 14 amino acids. The germline V gene encodes CDR1 SGHVS and CDR2 FQNEAQ. CDR3 in amino acids: CASSLQGADYGYTF. CDR3 in DNA: TGTGCCAGCAGCTTACAGGGGGCGGACTATGGCTACACCTTC.

This clonotype was seen only once. The chain combines TRBV20-1 with TRBJ1-5; D uncertain. The germline gives CDR1 DFQATT, CDR2 SNEGSKA (reference sequence). This CDR3 contains 13 residues. Trimming took 1 base from V and 1 from J, leaving 5 bases between them. The CDR3 here is CSARGQSNQPQHF. CDR3 in DNA: TGCAGTGCTAGAGGGCAGAGCAATCAGCCCCAGCATTTT.

The rearrangement links TRBV12-3 or TRBV12-4 to TRBJ2-3; 10 bases line up with TRBD2. The J segment lost 4 bases and the V segment lost 6 bases, leaving 7 bases of the junction unmatched. There are 15 residues in the CDR3. CDR3 protein: CASRLQAGGSDTQYF. The CDR3 DNA is TGTGCCAGCAGACTACAAGCGGGAGGGTCAGATACGCAGTATTTT.

The V gene is TRBV20-1, the J gene TRBJ1-5; TRBD1 agrees at 9 bases. V was clipped by 6 bases and J by 7 bases; unmatched bases: 13. The CDR3 runs 15 residues. Germline V gene data show CDR1 as DFQATT and CDR2 as SNEGSKA (reference sequence). The CDR3 DNA reads as TGCAGTGCCGCATCGGGACAGGGAATAGAACAGCCCCAGCATTTT. This codes for CSAASGQGIEQPQHF.

This rearrangement joins TRBV7-9 to TRBJ2-5; 10 bases fit TRBD2. Unmatched junction bases numbered 7, after V lost 7 bases and J lost 2 bases. Germline lookup yields CDR1 SEHNR and CDR2 FQNEAQ (reference sequence). There are 15 residues in the CDR3. The DNA of the CDR3 is TGTGCCAGCAACTCAGCGGGAGGGGGTCAAGAGACCCAGTACTTC. As protein: CASNSAGGGQETQYF.

J is TRBJ2-5 and V is TRBV24-1; the D gene is possibly TRBD1 (6 bases). Trimming shortened V by 3 bases and J by 0 bases, and 10 bases separated the two germline ends. Germline-derived CDR1 and CDR2 are KGHDR and SFDVKD. The CDR3 covers 15 residues. CDR3 amino acids: CATSDTQGYQETQYF. The DNA of the CDR3 is TGTGCCACCAGTGATACCCAGGGGTACCAAGAGACCCAGTACTTC.

There are a few counts of this clonotype. The chain employs TRBV6-1 and TRBJ1-4, with no clear D. This CDR3 region has 11 residues. Germline V gene sequence: CDR1 MNHNS, CDR2 SASEGT. The V and J ends lost 8 bases and 7 bases respectively, with 8 bases between them. DNA for the CDR3: TGTGCCAGCTGGGCAGCTGAAAAACTGTTTTTT. It encodes CASWAAEKLFF.

J is TRBJ1-1 and V is TRBV6-1, with unresolved D. The length of the CDR3 is 15 residues. The V and J ends lost 8 bases and 3 bases respectively, with 19 bases between them. Germline V gene data show CDR1 as MNHNS and CDR2 as SASEGT. CDR3 sequence reads: CASALSRVGDTEAFF. CDR3 bases: TGTGCCAGCGCACTTTCTAGGGTGGGAGACACTGAAGCTTTCTTT.

The count of this clonotype is one. V and J are TRBV7-9 and TRBJ2-5; 10 bases agree with TRBD2. CDR3 length: 14 amino acids. The J segment lost 5 bases and the V segment lost 3 bases, leaving 3 bases of the junction unmatched. Germline V gives CDR1 SEHNR, CDR2 FQNEAQ (reference sequence). The CDR3: CASSFPGLAETQYF. CDR3 DNA sequence: TGTGCCAGCAGCTTCCCGGGACTAGCGGAGACCCAGTACTTC.

The CDR3 DNA is TGTGCCAGCAGCTCACTAGCGGGAGTAAGCAATGAGCAGTTCTTC. It translates to CASSSLAGVSNEQFF. The rearrangement uses TRBV7-2 and TRBJ2-1; 11 nucleotides agree with TRBD2. V trimming: 4 bases; J trimming: 6 bases; junction bases outside the gene matches: 5. The CDR3 has 15 residues. The V gene's germline CDR1 is SGHTA and CDR2 FQGNSA.

J is TRBJ2-3 and V is TRBV6-2 or TRBV6-3, with TRBD1 matching over 9 bases. The J segment lost 6 bases and the V segment lost 5 bases, leaving 9 bases of the junction unmatched. Germline CDR1 is MNHEY and CDR2 is SVGEGT. CDR3 length equals 15 residues. In nucleotides, the CDR3 is TGTGCCAGCAGTGTAGGACAGGGGATTTTGGATACGCAGTATTTT. It specifies CASSVGQGILDTQYF.

In DNA, the CDR3 is TGTGCCAGCTTGCCTAGCGGGAGAACTGAGAGCTCCTACAATGAGCAGTTCTTC. Amino acids: CASLPSGRTESSYNEQFF. V is TRBV6-2 or TRBV6-3 and J is TRBJ2-1, with 10 bases fitting TRBD2. V was clipped by 8 bases and J by 0 bases; unmatched bases: 13. The germline V gene has CDR1 MNHEY and CDR2 SVGEGT. The CDR3 runs 18 residues.

Here the CDR3 DNA reads TGTGCCAGCAGTCCCGGGACAGGGAATTCGGGCGTCCAGTTCTTC. Protein: CASSPGTGNSGVQFF. This rearrangement joins TRBV2 to TRBJ2-1, with 9 bases identical to TRBD1. The CDR3 totals 15 residues. Germline V gene sequence: CDR1 SNHLY, CDR2 FYNNEI. The V segment lost 5 bases and the J segment 13 bases; nucleotides outside the gene matches: 15.

The J gene is TRBJ2-7, the V gene TRBV20-1; 7 nucleotides agree with TRBD1. V trimming: 5 bases; J trimming: 1 base; junction bases outside the gene matches: 8. CDR3 size: 14 residues. Germline CDR1 and CDR2: DFQATT and SNEGSKA (reference sequence). The CDR3 DNA sequence: TGCAGTGCTTCGACGACGACAGGGTCCTACGAGCAGTACTTC. Encoded protein: CSASTTTGSYEQYF.

The rearrangement joins TRBV20-1 to TRBJ2-1; the match to TRBD2 covers 10 bases. V gave up 5 bases and J gave up 8 bases; unmatched junction bases: 12. The CDR3 loop spans 15 amino acids. The germline V gene has CDR1 DFQATT and CDR2 SNEGSKA (reference sequence). CDR3 protein: CSADPLAGVYYEQFF. CDR3 nucleotide sequence: TGCAGTGCTGATCCCCTAGCGGGGGTATACTATGAGCAGTTCTTC.

This clonotype was counted a few times. The chain uses TRBV6-2 or TRBV6-3 and TRBJ1-4; weak D call: TRBD1 (5 bases). Germline V gives CDR1 MNHEY, CDR2 SVGEGT. Trimming took off 8 bases at V and 5 bases at J, with 12 bases between the two ends. CDR3 size: 13 residues. The CDR3 is CASRGQLNEKLFF. The CDR3 region has the DNA TGTGCCAGCCGAGGACAACTAAATGAAAAACTGTTTTTT.

This clonotype was picked up a small number of times. This sequence joins TRBV7-8 and TRBJ1-2; perhaps TRBD1 as D (5 bases). Germline CDR1 SGHVS, CDR2 FQNEAQ. Deletions cut 5 bases from V and 8 bases from J, with 15 bases between. The CDR3 length is 13 residues. The CDR3 bases are TGTGCCAGCAGCGTGGACATCCGACAAGGCTACACCTTC. Protein: CASSVDIRQGYTF.

In its sample, this clonotype was seen a few times. Mismatch with germline at one junction end may stem from a read error. The rearrangement links TRBV24-1 to TRBJ2-1; TRBD2 might be the D (5 bases). The CDR3 is 15 residues long. The V gene's germline CDR1 is KGHDR and CDR2 SFDVKD. CDR3: CATSGPGSGYNEQFF. CDR3 nucleotide sequence: TGTGCCACTAGTGGTCCGGGGAGTGGGTACAATGAGCAGTTCTTC.

This clonotype was picked up one time. This chain's CDR3 is CASSPRGQGITDTQYF. The DNA of the CDR3 is TGTGCCAGCAGCCCTCGGGGGCAGGGGATCACAGATACGCAGTATTTT. The rearrangement links TRBV7-9 to TRBJ2-3; TRBD1 or TRBD2 may be the D gene (6 bases each). The CDR3 contains 16 residues. Trimming left V 5 bases short and J 2 bases short, with 17 bases between. Germline CDR1 is SEHNR and CDR2 is FQNEAQ (reference sequence). Full variable domain (outside the CDR3, taken from reference TRBV7-9 and TRBJ2-3): DTGVSQNPRHKITKRGQNVTFRCDPISEHNRLYWYRQTLGQGPEFLTYFQNEAQLEKSRLLSDRFSAERPKGSFSTLEIQRTEQGDSAMYLCASSPRGQGITDTQYFGPGTRLTVL.

This chain uses TRBV20-1 with TRBJ2-3, with 7 bases that match TRBD2. In germline, CDR1 is DFQATT, CDR2 SNEGSKA (reference sequence). The CDR3 contains 13 residues. Trimming took 6 bases from V and 1 from J; bases not matched to a gene: 4. The CDR3 DNA sequence: TGCAGTGCCCGGGACTACCGCACAGATACGCAGTATTTT. Protein sequence: CSARDYRTDTQYF.

V and J are TRBV11-3 and TRBJ2-3; D is undetermined. The V and J ends lost 1 base and 1 base respectively, with 6 bases between them. The CDR3 has 14 residues. Looked up from germline, CDR1 is SGHNT and CDR2 is YENEEA. This CDR3 is CASSLAGGTDTQYF. In nucleotides, the CDR3 is TGTGCCAGCAGCTTAGCGGGTGGCACAGATACGCAGTATTTT.

The chain joins TRBV19 to TRBJ2-5; tentative D call: TRBD1 (5 bases). Trimming cost V 2 bases and J 7 bases, with 17 bases left between them. The CDR3 length is 15 residues. The germline V gene has CDR1 LNHDA and CDR2 SQIVND (reference sequence). In DNA, the CDR3 is TGTGCCAGTAGTATACAAGGGGCCCACGATGGGACCCAGTACTTC. This codes for CASSIQGAHDGTQYF.

The chain combines TRBV20-1 with TRBJ2-2, with 8 bases that match TRBD1. In germline, CDR1 is DFQATT, CDR2 SNEGSKA (reference sequence). Germline trimming cut 3 bases from V and 1 base from J; bases unmatched to any gene: 10. The CDR3 loop spans 17 amino acids. The CDR3 sequence is CSARGYPGTGNTGELFF. The CDR3 DNA follows: TGCAGTGCTAGGGGGTATCCCGGGACAGGGAACACCGGGGAGCTGTTTTTT.

The chain is built from TRBV20-1 and TRBJ2-7; 10 positions agree with TRBD2. Trimming cost V 0 bases and J 5 bases; bases outside gene matches: 16. There are 18 residues in the CDR3. Germline V gene sequence: CDR1 DFQATT, CDR2 SNEGSKA (reference sequence). CDR3 residues: CSARDRKELAGWKDEQYF. CDR3 nucleotides: TGCAGTGCTAGAGATCGAAAGGAACTAGCGGGATGGAAAGACGAGCAGTACTTC.

This sequence joins TRBV7-9 and TRBJ2-2, with a tentative D call TRBD2 (5 bases). The CDR3 is made up of 18 amino acids. V was cut by 1 base and J by 6 bases, with 21 bases left in between. Germline CDR1 and CDR2: SEHNR and FQNEAQ (reference sequence). CDR3 protein: CASSLDGIRRRRAGELFF. The CDR3, as DNA: TGTGCCAGCAGCTTAGATGGGATTCGGCGGAGGCGGGCCGGGGAGCTGTTTTTT.

DNA of the CDR3: TGCAGTGCTAGTTACAGCTCCTACGAGCAGTACTTC. It codes for CSASYSSYEQYF. V and J are TRBV20-1 and TRBJ2-7; D unclear. The CDR3 runs to 12 residues. V shed 3 bases and J shed 0 bases, with 6 bases lying between them. Per the germline V gene, CDR1 is DFQATT and CDR2 is SNEGSKA (reference sequence).